Following are 11 T cell receptor beta chains from one sample sequenced in a study of cytomegalovirus exposure and HLA in healthy donors. The PCR contained 60 Vbeta and 13 Jbeta primers. Measured with immunoSEQ multiplex PCR; TCRdb has only the in-frame clones, and not every one. The table records about 120,000 clones, 76% of them present only once. The sample was PBMCs. All receptors come from a young man in good health and CMV-seropositive.

A word on this clone: The limits of the CDR3 on the DNA are not certain, so only TCRdb's listed CDR3 is given. V is TRBV28 and J is TRBJ1-2. Inclusive of both ends, the CDR3 amounts to 15 amino acids. CDR1 is MDHEN, CDR2 SYDVKM, per germline. This chain's CDR3 is CATRDSVRGNYGYTF.

The V gene is TRBV12-5, the J gene TRBJ1-1; the D gene is possibly TRBD1 (5 bases). The CDR3 length is 17 residues. Germline V gene sequence: CDR1 LGHNT, CDR2 FRNRAP. V was clipped by 0 bases and J by 0 bases, with 14 bases between them. Written as DNA, the CDR3 is TGTGCTAGTGGTTTGGTACTCCAGGGTACCATGAACACTGAAGCTTTCTTT. Its translation: CASGLVLQGTMNTEAFF.

J is TRBJ1-5 and V is TRBV6-5; D is unclear. Per the germline V gene, CDR1 is MNHEY and CDR2 is SVGAGI. The V end lost 6 bases, the J end lost 3 bases, and 15 bases lay between the germline ends. This CDR3 contains 15 residues. CDR3 coding DNA: TGTGCCAGCAGCCCGGGAGGCATGATCAATCAGCCCCAGCATTTT. Translation: CASSPGGMINQPQHF.

The chain combines TRBV6-5 with TRBJ2-7, with 10 bases identical to TRBD2. Trimming removed 5 bases from V and 1 base from J; junction bases left unmatched: 5. The germline V gene encodes CDR1 MNHEY and CDR2 SVGAGI. The CDR3 contains 15 residues. The CDR3 coding sequence is TGTGCCAGCAGTGGCCTAGCGGGGGCATCCTACGAGCAGTACTTC. Translated: CASSGLAGASYEQYF.

The chain carries TRBV18 and TRBJ1-4; D is uncertain. This CDR3 spans 14 amino acids. Germline CDR1 KGHSH, CDR2 LQKENI. V lost 3 bases and J 0 bases, leaving 5 bases between the germline ends. The DNA of the CDR3 is TGTGCCAGCTCACCGGGAGCAACTAATGAAAAACTGTTTTTT. Translation: CASSPGATNEKLFF.

The chain joins TRBV5-1 to TRBJ2-3; 7 positions match TRBD2. Per the germline V gene, CDR1 is SGHRS and CDR2 is YFSETQ. The CDR3 has 15 amino acids. The V segment lost 1 base and the J segment 4 bases; nucleotides outside the gene matches: 6. Here the CDR3 reads CASSLIQREADTQYF. The CDR3 nucleotides are TGCGCCAGCAGCTTGATCCAGCGGGAAGCAGATACGCAGTATTTT.

This clone was detected a few times. This rearrangement joins TRBV5-6 to TRBJ2-1; D is undetermined. The CDR3 runs to 16 residues. Germline values: CDR1 SGHDT, CDR2 YYEEEE. Trimming pared 6 bases from V and 0 bases from J, leaving 16 bases between. CDR3 residues: CASTPYGQSSYNEQFF. CDR3 sequence (DNA): TGTGCCAGCACCCCGTATGGGCAGAGCTCCTACAATGAGCAGTTCTTC. Complete variable domain (other parts from reference TRBV5-6 and TRBJ2-1): DAGVTQSPTHLIKTRGQQVTLRCSPKSGHDTVSWYQQALGQGPQFIFQYYEEEERQRGNFPDRFSGHQFPNYSSELNVNALLLGDSALYLCASTPYGQSSYNEQFFGPGTRLTVL.

The rearrangement uses TRBV9 and TRBJ2-1; weak D call: TRBD2 (7 bases). Looked up from germline, CDR1 is SGDLS and CDR2 is YYNGEE. The CDR3 contains 14 residues. V was clipped by 4 bases and J by 4 bases, with 12 bases between them. The CDR3 protein is CASSPRGAYNEQFF. The CDR3, as DNA: TGTGCCAGCAGCCCCCGGGGGGCGTACAATGAGCAGTTCTTC.

This chain joins TRBV30 and TRBJ1-6; D remains unclear. The CDR3 is 15 amino acids. The ends were cut back, 0 bases at V and 9 bases at J, with 15 bases in the middle. Germline lookup yields CDR1 GTSNPN and CDR2 SVGIG (reference sequence). Here the CDR3 reads CAWSVPGLNSSPLHF. CDR3 nucleotide sequence: TGTGCCTGGAGTGTTCCGGGGTTAAATAGTTCACCCCTCCACTTT.

This chain uses TRBV11-2 with TRBJ1-2; a possible D gene is TRBD1 (6 bases). CDR1 is SGHAT and CDR2 is FQNNGV in the germline V gene. The CDR3 has 14 residues. With 0 bases removed from V and 2 bases from J, the gap between germline ends came to 7 bases. CDR3 protein: CASSLETGNYGYTF. The CDR3 DNA is TGTGCCAGCAGCTTAGAAACAGGGAACTATGGCTACACCTTC.

The genes are TRBV4-1 and TRBJ2-2, with D unresolved. V was pared by 0 bases and J by 8 bases, with 13 bases between. Germline lookup yields CDR1 MGHRA and CDR2 YSYEKL. The length of the CDR3 is 15 residues. The CDR3 region has the DNA TGCGCCAGCAGCCAAGATCGGGTCTCGTCTGGGGAGCTGTTTTTT. Translation gives CASSQDRVSSGELFF.